This TCR beta chain is from a study of blood T cell repertoires in COVID-19. In the study overall: The United States, Italy and Spain provided the acute and convalescent COVID-19 samples. T cells, B-cell-depleted T cells, or PBMCs supplied cDNA or gDNA.

Germline-derived CDR1 and CDR2 are LNHNV and YYDKDF (reference sequence). The CDR3 consists of 15 residues. After removal of 4 bases from V and 0 bases from J, the junction contained 2 bases not matched to a gene. In the original processing: It was from reference gene primer amplification that nucleated cell counts were estimated. TCRdb's table, derived via immunoSEQ multiplex PCR, lists solely in-frame clones and lacks some. V and J calls and clone size follow that table, whereas D and trimming were derived from the DNA. The sample consists of 150,000 or so clones, about 86% of them appearing once. The rearrangement links TRBV15 to TRBJ2-3; 9 bases agree with TRBD2. This receptor was taken from a woman in her seventies with acute or convalescent COVID-19. The sequenced sample consisted of peripheral blood. The CDR3 spells CATSTRGGSTDTQYF. In DNA form, the CDR3 reads TGTGCCACCAGCACGCGGGGGGGAAGCACAGATACGCAGTATTTT.